A single sample gave rise to the 5 T cell receptor beta chains below, sequenced in a study of a mutant IDH1 vaccine in newly diagnosed glioma. The antigens of these receptors remain unknown. Sequencing was performed with immunoSEQ multiplex PCR; in TCRdb, only in-frame clones are kept and a portion is missing. This table holds roughly 51,000 clones, 82% found once. This sample's time point: week 5, during vaccination. Doses of 300 ug of mutant IDH1 20-mer peptide were given with topical imiquimod. The sequences come from PBMCs, collected from a glioma patient whose treatment included an IDH1 peptide vaccine. All receptors derive from a woman aged 18-30 years with glioma. Some clones in this sample may be carry-over from other donors' samples.

The chain is built from TRBV4-3 and TRBJ1-1; D not certain. Trimming removed 4 bases from V and 2 bases from J, with 17 bases in between. Germline V gene sequence: CDR1 LGHNA, CDR2 YSLEER. The CDR3 covers 16 residues. Written as DNA, the CDR3 is TGCGCCAGCAGCCTAGGCAGATTAACAGTAAACACTGAAGCTTTCTTT. Its translation: CASSLGRLTVNTEAFF.

The chain links TRBV27 to TRBJ1-2, with 8 nucleotides matching TRBD1. V was clipped by 6 bases and J by 0 bases; unmatched bases: 9. The CDR3 sequence is 16 residues long. Germline values: CDR1 MNHEY, CDR2 SMNVEV (reference sequence). The CDR3 spells CASSLTRGLPNYGYTF. CDR3 sequence (DNA): TGTGCCAGCAGCCTAACCAGGGGGCTCCCTAACTATGGCTACACCTTC.

The chain is built from TRBV19 and TRBJ1-1; possible D gene TRBD1, 5 bases. CDR1 and CDR2 from the germline V gene are LNHDA and SQIVND (reference sequence). The germline V and J ends were trimmed by 8 bases and 8 bases, with 12 bases remaining between them. The CDR3 runs to 11 residues. In nucleotides, the CDR3 is TGTGCCAGTTTGACCTGGGGGGAAGCTTTCTTT. Amino acid sequence: CASLTWGEAFF.

The J gene is TRBJ2-2, the V gene TRBV5-6; TRBD2 agrees at 7 bases. Per germline, CDR1 SGHDT and CDR2 YYEEEE. V dropped 2 bases and J dropped 7; count of bases not matched to a gene: 8. CDR3 size: 15 residues. The CDR3: CASSLAGPANGELFF. The CDR3 DNA follows: TGTGCCAGCAGCTTAGCGGGGCCGGCGAACGGGGAGCTGTTTTTT.

This chain connects TRBV19 to TRBJ2-7; D uncertain. The germline V gene has CDR1 LNHDA and CDR2 SQIVND (reference sequence). The CDR3 runs 12 residues. Between the trimmed V and J ends, which lost 6 bases and 6 bases, there was a span of 12 bases. The CDR3 nucleotides read TGTGCCAGTAGCCCGAGTGGCCGCGAGCAGTACTTC. It translates to CASSPSGREQYF.